This T cell receptor beta chain comes out of a study of human T cells and chemical hapten exposure. The CDR3 runs 14 residues. The ends were cut back, 2 bases at V and 3 bases at J, with 10 bases in the middle. CDR1 and CDR2 from the germline V gene are MGHRA and YSYEKL. The time point was: healthy volunteer bleed at 6 weeks. Extraction yielded total RNA from whole blood (unfractionated). In TCRdb, the RACE reads were re-called with MiXCR into one record per CDR3 protein. The table lists around 70,000 distinct CDR3 sequences, roughly 6.6% of them singletons. This clonotype was detected ten times or more.

The TCR originated in a female donor in good health. Some clones in this sample may be carry-over from other donors' samples. The chain has TRBV4-1 and TRBJ1-1, with D possibly matching TRBD1 (6 bases). The source material was whole blood. CDR3 amino acids: CASSQTGTDTEAFF. The CDR3 DNA follows: TGCGCCAGCAGCCAAACAGGGACGGACACTGAAGCTTTCTTT.